This TCR beta chain emerged from a study of Graves' ophthalmopathy and Graves' hyperthyroidism. Across the study: At the time of initial diagnosis and before any treatment, peripheral blood was collected.

The germline V gene has CDR1 LNHNV and CDR2 YYDKDF (reference sequence). The CDR3 is made up of 16 amino acids. With 0 bases removed from V and 0 bases from J, the gap between germline ends came to 11 bases. This clonotype was detected many times. Its specificity is not known. Whole-study results and caveats: Blood also contained most of the expanded thyroid clonotypes above 0.001 frequency.

The study amplified TCR beta CDR3 regions using RNA transcripts. RT-PCR in the first round used HTBI primers; a second-round multiplex PCR followed. TCRdb processed the multiplex PCR reads anew with MiXCR; each CDR3 protein has one entry. The repertoire holds a few hundred thousand distinct CDR3 sequences, approximately 15% seen once, with roughly 7% in the top ten. Hyperthyroidism was new, under 2 months, in patients aged 18 to 65. As diagnostic evidence, clinical symptoms, serum thyroxine, TRAb, thyroid ultrasound and orbital computed tomography were relied upon. Sequencing used peripheral blood. The receptor was derived from a woman in her late teens or twenties with stable Graves' hyperthyroidism. The chain recombines TRBV15 with TRBJ1-1; D is possibly TRBD1 (6 bases). The CDR3 sequence: CATSRDMDSLNTEAFF. The CDR3 DNA reads TGTGCCACCAGCAGAGATATGGACAGTTTGAACACTGAAGCTTTCTTT.